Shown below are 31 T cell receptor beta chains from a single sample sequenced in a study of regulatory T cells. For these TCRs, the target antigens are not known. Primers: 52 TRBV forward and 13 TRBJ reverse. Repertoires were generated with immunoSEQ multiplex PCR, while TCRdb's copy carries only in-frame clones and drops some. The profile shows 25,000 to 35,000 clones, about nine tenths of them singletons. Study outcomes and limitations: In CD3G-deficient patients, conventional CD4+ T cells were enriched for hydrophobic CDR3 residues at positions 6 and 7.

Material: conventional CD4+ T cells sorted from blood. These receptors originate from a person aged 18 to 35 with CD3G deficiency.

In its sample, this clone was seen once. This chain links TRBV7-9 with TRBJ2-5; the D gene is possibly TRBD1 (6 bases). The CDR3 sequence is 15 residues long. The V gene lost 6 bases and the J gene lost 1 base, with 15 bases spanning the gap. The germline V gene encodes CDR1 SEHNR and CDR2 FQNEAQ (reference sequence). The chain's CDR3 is CASSIGTTLQETQYF. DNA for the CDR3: TGTGCCAGCAGTATCGGGACAACCCTCCAAGAGACCCAGTACTTC.

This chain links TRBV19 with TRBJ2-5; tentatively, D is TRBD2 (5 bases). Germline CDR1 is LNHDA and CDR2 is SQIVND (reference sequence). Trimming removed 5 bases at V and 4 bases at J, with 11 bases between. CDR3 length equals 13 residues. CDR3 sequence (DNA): TGTGCCAGTAGTGGGTCAGAGGGAGAGACCCAGTACTTC. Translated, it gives CASSGSEGETQYF. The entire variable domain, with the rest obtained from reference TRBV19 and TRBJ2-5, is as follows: DGGITQSPKYLFRKEGQNVTLSCEQNLNHDAMYWYRQDPGQGLRLIYYSQIVNDFQKGDIAEGYSVSREKKESFPLTVTSAQKNPTAFYLCASSGSEGETQYFGPGTRLLVL.

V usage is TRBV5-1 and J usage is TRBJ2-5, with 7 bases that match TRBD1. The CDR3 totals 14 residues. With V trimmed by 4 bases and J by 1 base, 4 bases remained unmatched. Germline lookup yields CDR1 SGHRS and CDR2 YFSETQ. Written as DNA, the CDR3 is TGCGCCAGCAGCCCGGGGACAGCCCAAGAGACCCAGTACTTC. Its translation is CASSPGTAQETQYF.

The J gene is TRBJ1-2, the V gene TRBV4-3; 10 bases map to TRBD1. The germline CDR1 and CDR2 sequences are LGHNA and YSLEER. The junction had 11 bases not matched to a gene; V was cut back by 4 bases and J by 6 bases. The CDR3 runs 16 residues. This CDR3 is CASSRDRDRGRHGYTF. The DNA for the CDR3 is TGCGCCAGCAGCCGAGACCGGGACAGGGGCCGCCATGGCTACACCTTC.

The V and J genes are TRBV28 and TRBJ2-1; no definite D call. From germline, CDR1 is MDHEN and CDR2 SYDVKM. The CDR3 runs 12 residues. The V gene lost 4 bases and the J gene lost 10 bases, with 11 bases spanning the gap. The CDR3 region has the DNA TGTGCCAGCAGTTCCTGGCCCCGAGAGCAGTTCTTC. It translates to CASSSWPREQFF.

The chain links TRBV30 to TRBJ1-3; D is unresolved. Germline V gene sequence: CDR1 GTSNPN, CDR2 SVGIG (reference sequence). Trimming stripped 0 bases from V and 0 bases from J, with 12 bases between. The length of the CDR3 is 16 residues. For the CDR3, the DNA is TGTGCCTGGAGTGTCGATCGCCCCATCTCTGGAAACACCATATATTTT. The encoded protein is CAWSVDRPISGNTIYF.

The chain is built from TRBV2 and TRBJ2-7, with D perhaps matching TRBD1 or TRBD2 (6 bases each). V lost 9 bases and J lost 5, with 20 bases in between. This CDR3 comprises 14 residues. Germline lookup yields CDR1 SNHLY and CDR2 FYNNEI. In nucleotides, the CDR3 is TGTGCCAGTGGCAAGAAATGGGGGGCGAACGAGCAGTACTTC. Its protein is CASGKKWGANEQYF. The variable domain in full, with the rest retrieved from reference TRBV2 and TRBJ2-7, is EPEVTQTPSHQVTQMGQEVILRCVPISNHLYFYWYRQILGQKVEFLVSFYNNEISEKSEIFDDQFSVERPDGSNFTLKIRSTKLEDSAMYFCASGKKWGANEQYFGPGTRLTVT.

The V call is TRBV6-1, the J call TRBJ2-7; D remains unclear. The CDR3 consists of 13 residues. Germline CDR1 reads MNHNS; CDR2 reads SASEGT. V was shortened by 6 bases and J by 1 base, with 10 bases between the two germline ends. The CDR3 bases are TGTGCCAGCAGCCTAGAGGTGTCCTACGAGCAGTACTTC. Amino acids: CASSLEVSYEQYF.

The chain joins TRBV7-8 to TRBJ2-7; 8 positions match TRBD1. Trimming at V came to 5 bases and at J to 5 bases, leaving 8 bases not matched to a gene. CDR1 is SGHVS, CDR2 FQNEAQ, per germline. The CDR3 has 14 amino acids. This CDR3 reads CASSPDRESNEQYF. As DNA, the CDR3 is TGTGCCAGCAGCCCGGACAGGGAAAGCAACGAGCAGTACTTC. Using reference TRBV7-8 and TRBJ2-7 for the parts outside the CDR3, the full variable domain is GAGVSQSPRYKVAKRGQDVALRCDPISGHVSLFWYQQALGQGPEFLTYFQNEAQLDKSGLPSDRFFAERPEGSVSTLKIQRTQQEDSAVYLCASSPDRESNEQYFGPGTRLTVT.

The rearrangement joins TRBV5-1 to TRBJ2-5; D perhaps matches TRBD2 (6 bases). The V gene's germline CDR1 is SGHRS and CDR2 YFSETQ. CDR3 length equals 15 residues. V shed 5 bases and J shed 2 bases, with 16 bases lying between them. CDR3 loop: CASRPSGSPQETQYF. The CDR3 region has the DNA TGCGCCAGCAGACCGAGCGGGTCTCCTCAAGAGACCCAGTACTTC.

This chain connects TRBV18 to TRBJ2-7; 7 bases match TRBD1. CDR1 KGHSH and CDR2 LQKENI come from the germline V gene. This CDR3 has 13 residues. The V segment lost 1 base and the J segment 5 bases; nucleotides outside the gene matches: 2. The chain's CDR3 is CASSPQQGNEQYF. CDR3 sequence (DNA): TGTGCCAGCTCACCACAACAGGGGAACGAGCAGTACTTC.

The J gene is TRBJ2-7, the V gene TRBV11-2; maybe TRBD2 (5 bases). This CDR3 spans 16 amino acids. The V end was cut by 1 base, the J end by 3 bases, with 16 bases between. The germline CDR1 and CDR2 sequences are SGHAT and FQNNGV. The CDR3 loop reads CASSLVYYGNGYEQYF. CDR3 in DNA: TGTGCCAGCAGCTTAGTTTATTACGGGAATGGCTACGAGCAGTACTTC.

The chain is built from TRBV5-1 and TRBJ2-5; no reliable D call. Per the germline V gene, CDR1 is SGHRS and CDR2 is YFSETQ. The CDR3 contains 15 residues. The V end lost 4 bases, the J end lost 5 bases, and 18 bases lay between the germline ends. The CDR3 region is CASSPDSRPRETQYF. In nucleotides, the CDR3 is TGCGCCAGCAGCCCCGACTCTCGTCCCAGGGAGACCCAGTACTTC.

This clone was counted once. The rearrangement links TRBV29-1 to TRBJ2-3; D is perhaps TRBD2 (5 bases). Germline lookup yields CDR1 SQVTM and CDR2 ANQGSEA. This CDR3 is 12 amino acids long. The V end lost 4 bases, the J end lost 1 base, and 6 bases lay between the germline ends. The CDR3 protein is CSVVRGTDTQYF. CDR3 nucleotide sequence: TGCAGCGTTGTGAGGGGCACAGATACGCAGTATTTT.

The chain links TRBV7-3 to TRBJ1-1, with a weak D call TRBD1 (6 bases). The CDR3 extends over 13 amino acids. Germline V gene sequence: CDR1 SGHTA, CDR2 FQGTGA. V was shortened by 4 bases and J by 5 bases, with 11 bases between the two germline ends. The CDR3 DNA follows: TGTGCCAGCAGCTGGCGACAGGAAACTGAAGCTTTCTTT. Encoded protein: CASSWRQETEAFF.

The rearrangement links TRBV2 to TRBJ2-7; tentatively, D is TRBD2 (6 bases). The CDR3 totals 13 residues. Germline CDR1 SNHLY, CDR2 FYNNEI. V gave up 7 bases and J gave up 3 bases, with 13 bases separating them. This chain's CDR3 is CASNEGLGYEQYF. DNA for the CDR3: TGTGCCAGCAATGAGGGACTTGGCTACGAGCAGTACTTC.

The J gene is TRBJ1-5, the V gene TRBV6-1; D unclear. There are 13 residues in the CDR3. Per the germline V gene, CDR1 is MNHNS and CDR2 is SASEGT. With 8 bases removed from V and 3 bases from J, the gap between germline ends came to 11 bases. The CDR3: CASRVGNNQPQHF. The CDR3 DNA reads TGTGCCAGCCGGGTCGGGAACAATCAGCCCCAGCATTTT.

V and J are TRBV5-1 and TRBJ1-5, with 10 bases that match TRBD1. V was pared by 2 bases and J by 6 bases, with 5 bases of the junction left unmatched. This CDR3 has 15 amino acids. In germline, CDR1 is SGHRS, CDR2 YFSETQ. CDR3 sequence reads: CASSLRTGGSQPQHF. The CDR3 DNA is TGCGCCAGCAGCTTAAGGACAGGGGGGAGTCAGCCCCAGCATTTT. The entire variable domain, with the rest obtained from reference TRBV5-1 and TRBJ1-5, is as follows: KAGVTQTPRYLIKTRGQQVTLSCSPISGHRSVSWYQQTPGQGLQFLFEYFSETQRNKGNFPGRFSGRQFSNSRSEMNVSTLELGDSALYLCASSLRTGGSQPQHFGDGTRLSIL.

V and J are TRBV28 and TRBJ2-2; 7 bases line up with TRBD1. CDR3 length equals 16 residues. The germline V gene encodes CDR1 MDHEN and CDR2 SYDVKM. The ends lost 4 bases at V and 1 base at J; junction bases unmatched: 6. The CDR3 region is CASSSPGQRNTGELFF. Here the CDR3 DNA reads TGTGCCAGCAGTTCGCCGGGACAGCGGAACACCGGGGAGCTGTTTTTT.

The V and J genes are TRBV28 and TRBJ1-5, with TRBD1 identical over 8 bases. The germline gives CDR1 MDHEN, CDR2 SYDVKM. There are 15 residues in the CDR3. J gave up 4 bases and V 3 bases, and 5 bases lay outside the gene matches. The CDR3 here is CASSFRDRFNQPQHF. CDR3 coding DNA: TGTGCCAGCAGTTTCAGGGACAGGTTTAATCAGCCCCAGCATTTT.

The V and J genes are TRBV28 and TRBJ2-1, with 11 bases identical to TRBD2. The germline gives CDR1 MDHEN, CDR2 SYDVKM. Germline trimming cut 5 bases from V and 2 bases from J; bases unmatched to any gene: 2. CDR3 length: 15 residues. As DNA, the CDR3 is TGTGCCAGCAGTACTAGCGGGAGAACCTACAATGAGCAGTTCTTC. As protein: CASSTSGRTYNEQFF.

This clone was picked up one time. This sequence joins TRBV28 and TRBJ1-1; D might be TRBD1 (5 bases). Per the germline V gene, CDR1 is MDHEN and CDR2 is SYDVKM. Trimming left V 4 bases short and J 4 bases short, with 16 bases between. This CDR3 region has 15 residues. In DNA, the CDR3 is TGTGCCAGCAGTTCTCCCTCGGCAGGGAGCACTGAAGCTTTCTTT. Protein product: CASSSPSAGSTEAFF.

The CDR3 sequence is CASSEERLPPYNEQFF. CDR3 bases: TGTGCCAGCAGTGAAGAGCGACTACCTCCCTACAATGAGCAGTTCTTC. The chain couples TRBV6-1 to TRBJ2-1, with D possibly matching TRBD2 (5 bases). Trimming took 1 base from V and 2 from J, leaving 12 bases between them. From germline, CDR1 is MNHNS and CDR2 SASEGT. There are 16 residues in the CDR3.

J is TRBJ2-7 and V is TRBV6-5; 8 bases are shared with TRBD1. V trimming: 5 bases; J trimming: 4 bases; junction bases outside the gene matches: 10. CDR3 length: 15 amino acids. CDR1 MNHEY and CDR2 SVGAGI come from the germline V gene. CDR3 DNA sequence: TGTGCCAGCAGTACGAGGACAGGGAAGAGGTACGAGCAGTACTTC. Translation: CASSTRTGKRYEQYF.

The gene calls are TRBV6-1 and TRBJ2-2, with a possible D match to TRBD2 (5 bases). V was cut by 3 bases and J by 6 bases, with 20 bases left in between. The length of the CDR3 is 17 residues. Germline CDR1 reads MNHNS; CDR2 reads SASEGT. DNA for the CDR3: TGTGCCAGCAGTGAGCCGGTAGCCGGGATCGGCCCCGGGGAGCTGTTTTTT. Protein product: CASSEPVAGIGPGELFF.

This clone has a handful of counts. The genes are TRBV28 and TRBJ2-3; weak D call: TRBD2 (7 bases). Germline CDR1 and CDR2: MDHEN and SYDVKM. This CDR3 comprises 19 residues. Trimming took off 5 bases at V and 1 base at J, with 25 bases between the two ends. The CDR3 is CASSPGLVVLQGRTDTQYF. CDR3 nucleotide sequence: TGTGCCAGCAGTCCCGGACTAGTAGTGTTACAGGGCCGCACAGATACGCAGTATTTT.

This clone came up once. The CDR3 is CASSLSGYTGELFF. CDR3 coding DNA: TGTGCCAGCAGTTTATCAGGGTACACCGGGGAGCTGTTTTTT. The chain carries TRBV27 and TRBJ2-2, with D unresolved. Germline V gene data show CDR1 as MNHEY and CDR2 as SMNVEV (reference sequence). The CDR3 contains 14 residues. Trimming took off 0 bases at V and 3 bases at J, with 5 bases between the two ends.

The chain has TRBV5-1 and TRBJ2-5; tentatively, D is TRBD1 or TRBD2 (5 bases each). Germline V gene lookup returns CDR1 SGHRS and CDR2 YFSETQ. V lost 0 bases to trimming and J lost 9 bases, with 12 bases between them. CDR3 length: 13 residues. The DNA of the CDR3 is TGCGCCAGCAGCTTGGAATCCCGAGGGGCCCAGTACTTC. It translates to CASSLESRGAQYF.

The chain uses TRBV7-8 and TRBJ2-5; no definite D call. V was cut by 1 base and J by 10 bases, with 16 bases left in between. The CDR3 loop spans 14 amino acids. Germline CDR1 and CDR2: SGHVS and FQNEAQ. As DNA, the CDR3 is TGTGCCAGCAGCTTAGACAGATCCAAGAGAAGCCAGTACTTC. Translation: CASSLDRSKRSQYF.

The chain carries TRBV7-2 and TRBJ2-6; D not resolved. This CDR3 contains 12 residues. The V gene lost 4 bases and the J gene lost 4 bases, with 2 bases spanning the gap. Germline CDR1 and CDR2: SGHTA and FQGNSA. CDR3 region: CASSSGANVLTF. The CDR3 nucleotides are TGTGCCAGCAGCTCAGGGGCCAACGTCCTGACTTTC.

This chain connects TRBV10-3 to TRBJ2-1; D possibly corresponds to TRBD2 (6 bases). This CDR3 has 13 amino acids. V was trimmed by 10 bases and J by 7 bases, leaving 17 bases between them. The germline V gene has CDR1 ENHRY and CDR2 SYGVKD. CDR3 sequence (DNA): TGTGCCACCCAAGTGGTTGGGGGGAATGAGCAGTTCTTC. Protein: CATQVVGGNEQFF.